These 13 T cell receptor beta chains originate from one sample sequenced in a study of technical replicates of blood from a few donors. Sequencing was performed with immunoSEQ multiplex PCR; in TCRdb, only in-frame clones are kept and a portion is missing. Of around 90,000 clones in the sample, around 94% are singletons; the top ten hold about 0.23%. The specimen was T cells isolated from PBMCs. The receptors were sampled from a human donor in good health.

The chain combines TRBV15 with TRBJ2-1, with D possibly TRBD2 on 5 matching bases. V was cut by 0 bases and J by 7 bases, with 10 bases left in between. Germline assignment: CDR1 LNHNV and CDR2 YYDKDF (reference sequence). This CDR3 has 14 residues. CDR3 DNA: TGTGCCACCAGCAGAGAGCGGGTGGGGAATGAGCAGTTCTTC. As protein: CATSRERVGNEQFF.

For the CDR3, the DNA is TGTGCCAGCAGTAACCGGGACAGGTTCTACGAGCAGTACTTC. It specifies CASSNRDRFYEQYF. This chain uses TRBV2 with TRBJ2-7, with 8 bases fitting TRBD1. The CDR3 is made up of 14 amino acids. Losses at the gene ends were 5 bases for V and 3 bases for J; bases not matched to a gene: 6. Germline V gene lookup returns CDR1 SNHLY and CDR2 FYNNEI. The full variable domain, its missing parts supplied by reference TRBV2 and TRBJ2-7, is EPEVTQTPSHQVTQMGQEVILRCVPISNHLYFYWYRQILGQKVEFLVSFYNNEISEKSEIFDDQFSVERPDGSNFTLKIRSTKLEDSAMYFCASSNRDRFYEQYFGPGTRLTVT.

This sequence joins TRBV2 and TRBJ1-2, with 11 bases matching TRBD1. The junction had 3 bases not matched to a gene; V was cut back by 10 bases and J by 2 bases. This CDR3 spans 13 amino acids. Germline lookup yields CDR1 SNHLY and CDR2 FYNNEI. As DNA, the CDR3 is TGTGCCATCGGGACAGGGGGGAACTATGGCTACACCTTC. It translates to CAIGTGGNYGYTF.

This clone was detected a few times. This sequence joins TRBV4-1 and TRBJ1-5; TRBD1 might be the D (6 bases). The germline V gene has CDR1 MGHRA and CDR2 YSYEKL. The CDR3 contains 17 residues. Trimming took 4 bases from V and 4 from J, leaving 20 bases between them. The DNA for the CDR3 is TGCGCCAGCAGCCGCCAGGGGTTAGTCCTACGAAATCAGCCCCAGCATTTT. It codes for CASSRQGLVLRNQPQHF.

The CDR3 region is CASSLGRGYEKLFF. As DNA, the CDR3 is TGTGCCAGCAGCTTGGGTAGGGGATATGAAAAACTGTTTTTT. The chain carries TRBV5-5 and TRBJ1-4, with D maybe TRBD1 (5 bases). CDR3 size: 14 residues. Per the germline V gene, CDR1 is SGHKS and CDR2 is YYEKEE (reference sequence). V gave up 0 bases and J gave up 6 bases, with 9 bases separating them.

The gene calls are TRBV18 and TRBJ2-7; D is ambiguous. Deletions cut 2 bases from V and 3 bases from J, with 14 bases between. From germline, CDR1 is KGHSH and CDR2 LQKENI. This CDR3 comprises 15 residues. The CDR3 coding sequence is TGTGCCAGCTCACCATTCGACACCCGTTACTACGAGCAGTACTTC. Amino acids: CASSPFDTRYYEQYF. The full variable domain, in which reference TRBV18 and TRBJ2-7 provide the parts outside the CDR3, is NAGVMQNPRHLVRRRGQEARLRCSPMKGHSHVYWYRQLPEEGLKFMVYLQKENIIDESGMPKERFSAEFPKEGPSILRIQQVVRGDSAAYFCASSPFDTRYYEQYFGPGTRLTVT.

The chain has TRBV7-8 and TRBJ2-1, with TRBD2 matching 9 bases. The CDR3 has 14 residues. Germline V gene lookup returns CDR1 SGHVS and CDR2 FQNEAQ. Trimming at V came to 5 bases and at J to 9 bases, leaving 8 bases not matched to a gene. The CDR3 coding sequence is TGTGCCAGCAGCCTGGGACTAGCTGGAGGTGAGCAGTTCTTC. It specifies CASSLGLAGGEQFF.

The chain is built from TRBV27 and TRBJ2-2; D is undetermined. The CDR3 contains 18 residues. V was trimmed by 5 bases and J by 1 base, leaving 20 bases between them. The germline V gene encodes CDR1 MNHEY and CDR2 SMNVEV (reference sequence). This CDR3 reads CASSQYSQVLLNTGELFF. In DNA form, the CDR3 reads TGTGCCAGCAGTCAATACAGCCAGGTTTTACTGAACACCGGGGAGCTGTTTTTT.

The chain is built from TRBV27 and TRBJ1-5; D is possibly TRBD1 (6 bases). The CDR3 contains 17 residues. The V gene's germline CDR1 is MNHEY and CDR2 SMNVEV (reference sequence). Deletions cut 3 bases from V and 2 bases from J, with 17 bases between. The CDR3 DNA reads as TGTGCCAGCAGTTTCAACTTTGTACAGGGTGGCAATCAGCCCCAGCATTTT. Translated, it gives CASSFNFVQGGNQPQHF.

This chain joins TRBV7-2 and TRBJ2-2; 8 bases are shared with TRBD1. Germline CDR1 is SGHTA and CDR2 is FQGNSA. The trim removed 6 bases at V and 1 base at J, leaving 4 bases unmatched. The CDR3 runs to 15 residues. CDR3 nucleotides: TGTGCCAGCAGGGGAACAGGGGGGAACACCGGGGAGCTGTTTTTT. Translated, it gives CASRGTGGNTGELFF. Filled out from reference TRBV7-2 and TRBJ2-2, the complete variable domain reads GAGVSQSPSNKVTEKGKDVELRCDPISGHTALYWYRQSLGQGLEFLIYFQGNSAPDKSGLPSDRFSAERTGGSVSTLTIQRTQQEDSAVYLCASRGTGGNTGELFFGEGSRLTVL.

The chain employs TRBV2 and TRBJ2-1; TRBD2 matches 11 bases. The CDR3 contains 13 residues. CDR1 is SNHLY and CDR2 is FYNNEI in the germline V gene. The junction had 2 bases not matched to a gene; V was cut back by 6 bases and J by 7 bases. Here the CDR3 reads CASRLAGVNEQFF. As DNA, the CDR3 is TGTGCCAGCAGACTAGCGGGAGTAAATGAGCAGTTCTTC.

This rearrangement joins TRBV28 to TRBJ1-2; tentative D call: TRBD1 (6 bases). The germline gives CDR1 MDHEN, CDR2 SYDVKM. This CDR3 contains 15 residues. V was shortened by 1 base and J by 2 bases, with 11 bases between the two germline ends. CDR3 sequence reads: CASSLYGQRNYGYTF. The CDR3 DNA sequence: TGTGCCAGCAGTTTATACGGACAGAGAAACTATGGCTACACCTTC.

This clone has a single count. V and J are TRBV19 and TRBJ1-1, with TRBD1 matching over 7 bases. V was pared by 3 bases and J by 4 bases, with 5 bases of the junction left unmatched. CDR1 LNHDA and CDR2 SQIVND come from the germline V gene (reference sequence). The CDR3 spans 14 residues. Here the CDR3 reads CASSILSGGTEAFF. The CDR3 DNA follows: TGTGCCAGTAGTATTCTTTCAGGGGGCACTGAAGCTTTCTTT.